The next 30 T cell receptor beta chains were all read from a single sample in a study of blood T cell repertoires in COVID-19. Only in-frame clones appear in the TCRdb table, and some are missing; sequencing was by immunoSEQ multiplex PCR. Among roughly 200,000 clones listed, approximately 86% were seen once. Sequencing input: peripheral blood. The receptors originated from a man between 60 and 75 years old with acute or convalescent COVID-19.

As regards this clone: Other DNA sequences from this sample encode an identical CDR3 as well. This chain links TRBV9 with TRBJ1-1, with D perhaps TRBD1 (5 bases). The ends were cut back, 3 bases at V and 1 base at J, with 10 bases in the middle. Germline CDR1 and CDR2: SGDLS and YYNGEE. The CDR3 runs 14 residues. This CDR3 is CASSALGQNTEAFF. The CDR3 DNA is TGTGCCAGCAGCGCCCTCGGACAGAACACTGAAGCTTTCTTT.

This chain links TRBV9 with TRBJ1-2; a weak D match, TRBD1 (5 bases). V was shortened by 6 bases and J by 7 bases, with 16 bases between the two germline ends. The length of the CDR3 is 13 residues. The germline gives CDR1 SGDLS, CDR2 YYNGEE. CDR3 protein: CASTNPGPLGYTF. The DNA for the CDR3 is TGTGCCAGCACCAATCCAGGGCCTCTTGGCTACACCTTC. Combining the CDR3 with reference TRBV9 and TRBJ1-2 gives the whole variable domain DSGVTQTPKHLITATGQRVTLRCSPRSGDLSVYWYQQSLDQGLQFLIQYYNGEERAKGNILERFSAQQFPDLHSELNLSSLELGDSALYFCASTNPGPLGYTFGSGTRLTVV.

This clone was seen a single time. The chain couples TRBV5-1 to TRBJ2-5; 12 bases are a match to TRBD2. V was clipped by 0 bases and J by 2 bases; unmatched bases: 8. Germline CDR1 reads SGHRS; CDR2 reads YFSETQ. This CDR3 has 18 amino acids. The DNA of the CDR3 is TGCGCCAGCAGCTTGGCCCCCCTAGCGGGGGGGAGGCAAGAGACCCAGTACTTC. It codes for CASSLAPLAGGRQETQYF.

The CDR3 is CASSLGTSGGSETQYF. In DNA form, the CDR3 reads TGCGCCAGCAGCTTGGGGACTAGCGGGGGTTCGGAGACCCAGTACTTC. The genes are TRBV5-1 and TRBJ2-5; 13 bases match TRBD2. The CDR3 is 16 residues long. The J segment lost 5 bases and the V segment lost 0 bases, leaving 4 bases of the junction unmatched. Germline loops: CDR1 SGHRS, CDR2 YFSETQ.

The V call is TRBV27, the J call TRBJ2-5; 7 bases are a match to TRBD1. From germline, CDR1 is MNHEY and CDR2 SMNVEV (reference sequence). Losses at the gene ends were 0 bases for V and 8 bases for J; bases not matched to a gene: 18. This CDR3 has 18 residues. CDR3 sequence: CASSLSPPQGQPAVTQYF. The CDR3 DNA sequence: TGTGCCAGCAGTTTATCGCCCCCCCAGGGACAGCCCGCGGTTACCCAGTACTTC.

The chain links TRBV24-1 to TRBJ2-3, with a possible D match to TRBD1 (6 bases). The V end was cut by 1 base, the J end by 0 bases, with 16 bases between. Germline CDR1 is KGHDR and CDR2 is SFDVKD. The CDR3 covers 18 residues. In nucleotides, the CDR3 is TGTGCCACCAGTGATTTCCCCAAACAGGGAGTGAGCACAGATACGCAGTATTTT. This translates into CATSDFPKQGVSTDTQYF.

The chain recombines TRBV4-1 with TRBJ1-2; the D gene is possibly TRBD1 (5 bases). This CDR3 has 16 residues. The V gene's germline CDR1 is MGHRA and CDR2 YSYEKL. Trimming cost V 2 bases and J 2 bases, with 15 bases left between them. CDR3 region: CASSQRQRPDNYGYTF. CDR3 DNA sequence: TGCGCCAGCAGCCAAAGACAGAGACCGGACAACTATGGCTACACCTTC.

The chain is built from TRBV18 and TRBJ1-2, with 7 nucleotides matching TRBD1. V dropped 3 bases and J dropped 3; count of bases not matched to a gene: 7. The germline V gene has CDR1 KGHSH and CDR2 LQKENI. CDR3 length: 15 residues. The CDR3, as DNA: TGTGCCAGCTCACCGGGGGACAGAAAGGACTATGGCTACACCTTC. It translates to CASSPGDRKDYGYTF.

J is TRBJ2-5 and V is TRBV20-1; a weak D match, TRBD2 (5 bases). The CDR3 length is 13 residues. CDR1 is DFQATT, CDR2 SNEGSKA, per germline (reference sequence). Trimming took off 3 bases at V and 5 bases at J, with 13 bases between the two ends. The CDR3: CSASRTSAETQYF. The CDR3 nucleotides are TGCAGTGCTAGTCGCACTAGTGCGGAGACCCAGTACTTC.

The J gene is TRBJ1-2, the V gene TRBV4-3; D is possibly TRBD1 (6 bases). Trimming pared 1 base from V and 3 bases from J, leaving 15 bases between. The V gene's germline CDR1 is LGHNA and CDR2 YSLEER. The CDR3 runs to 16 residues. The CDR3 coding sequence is TGCGCCAGCAGCCAAGCCCCAGGGGCCGTTGACTATGGCTACACCTTC. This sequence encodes CASSQAPGAVDYGYTF.

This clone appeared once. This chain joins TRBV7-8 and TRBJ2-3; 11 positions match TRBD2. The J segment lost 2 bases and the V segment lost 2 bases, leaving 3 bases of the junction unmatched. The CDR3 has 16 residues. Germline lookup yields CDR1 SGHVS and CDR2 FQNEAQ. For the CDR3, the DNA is TGTGCCAGCAGCTTACTAGCGGGGGGCCCCACAGATACGCAGTATTTT. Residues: CASSLLAGGPTDTQYF.

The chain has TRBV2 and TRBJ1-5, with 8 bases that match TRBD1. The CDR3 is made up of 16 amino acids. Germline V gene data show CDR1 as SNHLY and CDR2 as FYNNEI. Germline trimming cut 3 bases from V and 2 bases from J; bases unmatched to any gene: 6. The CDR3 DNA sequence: TGTGCCAGCAGTGACCAGCAGGGGGCCGGCAATCAGCCCCAGCATTTT. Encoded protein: CASSDQQGAGNQPQHF.

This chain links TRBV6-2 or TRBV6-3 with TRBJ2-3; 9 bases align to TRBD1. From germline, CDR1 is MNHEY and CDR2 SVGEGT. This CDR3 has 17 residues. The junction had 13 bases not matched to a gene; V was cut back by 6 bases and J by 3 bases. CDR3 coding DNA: TGTGCCAGCAGCTGGGACAGGGCTCCTCTGGGGACAGATACGCAGTATTTT. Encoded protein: CASSWDRAPLGTDTQYF.

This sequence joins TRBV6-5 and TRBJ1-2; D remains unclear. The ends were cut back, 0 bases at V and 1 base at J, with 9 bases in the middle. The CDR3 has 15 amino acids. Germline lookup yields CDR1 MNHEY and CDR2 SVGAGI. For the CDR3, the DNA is TGTGCCAGCAGTTACTCCGGGTCCGTTAACTATGGCTACACCTTC. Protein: CASSYSGSVNYGYTF.

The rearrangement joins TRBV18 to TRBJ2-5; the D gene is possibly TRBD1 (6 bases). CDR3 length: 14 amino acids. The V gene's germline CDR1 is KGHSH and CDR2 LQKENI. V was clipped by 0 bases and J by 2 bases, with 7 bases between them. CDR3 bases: TGTGCCAGCTCACCACCGGGACAACAAGAGACCCAGTACTTC. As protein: CASSPPGQQETQYF.

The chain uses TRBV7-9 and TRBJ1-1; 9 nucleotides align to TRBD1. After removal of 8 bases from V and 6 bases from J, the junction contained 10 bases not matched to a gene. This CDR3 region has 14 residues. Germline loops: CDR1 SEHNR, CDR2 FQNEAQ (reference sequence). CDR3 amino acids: CASGRQGVKPEAFF. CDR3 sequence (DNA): TGTGCCAGCGGCCGACAGGGGGTTAAGCCTGAAGCTTTCTTT.

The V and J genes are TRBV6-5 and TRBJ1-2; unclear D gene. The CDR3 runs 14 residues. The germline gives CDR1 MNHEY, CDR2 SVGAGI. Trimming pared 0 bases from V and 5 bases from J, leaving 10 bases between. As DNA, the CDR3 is TGTGCCAGCAGTTACTCGTTAGGGAGGTATGGCTACACCTTC. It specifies CASSYSLGRYGYTF.

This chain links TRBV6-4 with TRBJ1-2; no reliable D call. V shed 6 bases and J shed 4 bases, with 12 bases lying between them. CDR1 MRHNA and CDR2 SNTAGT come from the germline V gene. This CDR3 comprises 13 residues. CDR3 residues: CASSPGRGYGYTF. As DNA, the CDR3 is TGTGCCAGCAGCCCCGGGAGAGGCTATGGCTACACCTTC.

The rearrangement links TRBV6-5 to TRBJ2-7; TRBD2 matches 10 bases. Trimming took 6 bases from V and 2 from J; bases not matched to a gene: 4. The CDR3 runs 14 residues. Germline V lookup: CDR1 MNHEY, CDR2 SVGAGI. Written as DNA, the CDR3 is TGTGCCAGCAGCGCAAGCGGGGGGGCCTACGAGCAGTACTTC. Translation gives CASSASGGAYEQYF.

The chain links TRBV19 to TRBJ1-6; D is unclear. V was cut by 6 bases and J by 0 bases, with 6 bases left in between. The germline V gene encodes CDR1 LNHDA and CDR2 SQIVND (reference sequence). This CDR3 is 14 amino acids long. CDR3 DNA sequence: TGTGCCAGTAGGGTGAGCTCCTATAATTCACCCCTCCACTTT. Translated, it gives CASRVSSYNSPLHF.

CDR3 coding DNA: TGTGCCAGCAGCCCACAGGGGACAGGGATTAACTATGGCTACACCTTC. Its protein product is CASSPQGTGINYGYTF. The J gene is TRBJ1-2, the V gene TRBV7-8; TRBD1 agrees at 9 bases. Unmatched junction bases numbered 8, after V lost 5 bases and J lost 1 base. Germline loops: CDR1 SGHVS, CDR2 FQNEAQ. This CDR3 region has 16 residues.

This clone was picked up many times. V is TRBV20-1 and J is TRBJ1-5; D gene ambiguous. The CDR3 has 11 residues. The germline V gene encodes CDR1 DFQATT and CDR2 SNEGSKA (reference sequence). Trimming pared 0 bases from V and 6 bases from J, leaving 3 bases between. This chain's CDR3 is CSARDRQPQHF. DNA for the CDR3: TGCAGTGCTAGAGATCGTCAGCCCCAGCATTTT.

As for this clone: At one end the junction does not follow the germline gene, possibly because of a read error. The CDR3 here is CASSSQRTVRDF. CDR3 coding DNA: TGTGCCAGCAGCTCTCAGAGGACGGTCCGGGACTTC. The chain recombines TRBV6-6 with TRBJ1-2; no clear D gene. CDR3 length equals 12 residues. CDR1 is MNHNY, CDR2 SVGAGI, per germline (reference sequence).

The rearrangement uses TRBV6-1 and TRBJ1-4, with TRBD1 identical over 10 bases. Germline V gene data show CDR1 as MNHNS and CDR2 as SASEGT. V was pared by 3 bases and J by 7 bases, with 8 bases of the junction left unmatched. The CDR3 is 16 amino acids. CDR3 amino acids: CASSDDEWTGGEKLFF. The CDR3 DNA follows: TGTGCCAGCAGTGATGATGAGTGGACAGGGGGTGAAAAACTGTTTTTT.

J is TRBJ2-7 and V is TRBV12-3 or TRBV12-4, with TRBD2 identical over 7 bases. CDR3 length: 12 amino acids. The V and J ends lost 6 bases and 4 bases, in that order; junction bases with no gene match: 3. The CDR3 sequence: CASSSAGYEQYF. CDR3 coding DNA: TGTGCCAGCAGCTCAGCGGGGTACGAGCAGTACTTC.

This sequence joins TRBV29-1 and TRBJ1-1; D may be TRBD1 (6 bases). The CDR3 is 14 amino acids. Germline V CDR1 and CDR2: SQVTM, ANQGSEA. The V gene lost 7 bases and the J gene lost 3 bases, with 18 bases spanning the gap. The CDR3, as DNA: TGCAGCGCTCTGAAGTTGGGGGCCGACACTGAAGCTTTCTTT. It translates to CSALKLGADTEAFF.

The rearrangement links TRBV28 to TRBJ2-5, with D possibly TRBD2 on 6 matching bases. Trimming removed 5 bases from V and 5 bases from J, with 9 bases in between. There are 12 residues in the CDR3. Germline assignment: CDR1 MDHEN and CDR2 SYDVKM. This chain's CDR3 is CASSGGMETQYF. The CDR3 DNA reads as TGTGCCAGCAGTGGAGGGATGGAGACCCAGTACTTC.

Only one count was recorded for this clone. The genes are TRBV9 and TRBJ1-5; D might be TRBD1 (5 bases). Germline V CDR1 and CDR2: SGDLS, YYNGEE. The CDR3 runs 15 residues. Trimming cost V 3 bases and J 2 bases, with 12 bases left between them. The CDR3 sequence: CASSADGGGNQPQHF. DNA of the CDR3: TGTGCCAGCAGCGCCGACGGGGGGGGCAATCAGCCCCAGCATTTT.

Here the CDR3 DNA reads TGTGCCAGCAGCACAGGGTATAGGGACACCATATATTTT. It specifies CASSTGYRDTIYF. This sequence joins TRBV7-9 and TRBJ1-3; TRBD1 is a possible D gene (6 bases). The V and J ends lost 5 bases and 8 bases respectively, with 13 bases between them. CDR1 is SEHNR, CDR2 FQNEAQ, per germline (reference sequence). CDR3 length: 13 residues.

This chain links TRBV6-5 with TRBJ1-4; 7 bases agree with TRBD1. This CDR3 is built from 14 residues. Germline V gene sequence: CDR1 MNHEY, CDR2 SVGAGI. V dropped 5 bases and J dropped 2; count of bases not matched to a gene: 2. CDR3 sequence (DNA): TGTGCCAGCAGTCAACAGGGGACTAATGAAAAACTGTTTTTT. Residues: CASSQQGTNEKLFF.